Each of the 24 T cell receptor beta chains below was sequenced from the same sample in a study of human T cells and chemical hapten exposure. Time point of the sample: pre-sensitization, week 0. As to treatment: therapeutic diphenylcyclopropenone sensitization with weekly scalp DPC. Via MiXCR, TCRdb re-called the RACE reads, giving one row per CDR3 protein. The data show approximately 320,000 distinct CDR3 sequences, with around 5% seen just once and roughly 8.2% held by the top ten. The specimen comprised whole blood, sampled in connection with sensitization to the hapten diphenylcyclopropenone (DPC). These receptors were taken from a woman between 18 and 30 years old with alopecia areata. Some clones in this sample may be carry-over from other donors' samples.

This clonotype was observed a handful of times. This chain connects TRBV5-6 to TRBJ1-6; D is ambiguous. The ends were cut back, 0 bases at V and 7 bases at J, with 8 bases in the middle. Germline CDR1 reads SGHDT; CDR2 reads YYEEEE. The CDR3 runs 14 residues. This CDR3 reads CASSLEGMNSPLHF. CDR3 bases: TGTGCCAGCAGCTTGGAGGGCATGAATTCACCCCTCCACTTT.

This clonotype was observed a few times. This rearrangement joins TRBV6-2 or TRBV6-3 to TRBJ1-5; 7 bases fit TRBD1. The V gene's germline CDR1 is MNHEY and CDR2 SVGEGT. The J segment lost 7 bases and the V segment lost 4 bases, leaving 7 bases of the junction unmatched. This CDR3 has 14 amino acids. DNA of the CDR3: TGTGCCAGCAGTTCAGGGGGGGACCGACAGCCCCAGCATTTT. This encodes CASSSGGDRQPQHF.

Worth noting for this clonotype: Without the conserved terminal phenylalanine or tryptophan, this CDR3 likely stems from a read error. The V gene is TRBV11-2, the J gene TRBJ2-6; D is unresolved. Trimming shortened V by 1 base and J by 2 bases, and 6 bases separated the two germline ends. The CDR3 spans 15 residues. Germline values: CDR1 SGHAT, CDR2 FQNNGV. In DNA, the CDR3 is TGTGCCAGCAGCTTAGGGGCGCCTGGGGCCAACGTCCTGACTTCC. It is translated as CASSLGAPGANVLTS.

This clonotype came up a few times. J is TRBJ1-2 and V is TRBV28, with a tentative D call TRBD1 (5 bases). Germline V CDR1 and CDR2: MDHEN, SYDVKM. The CDR3 runs to 13 residues. Trimming shortened V by 5 bases and J by 2 bases, and 9 bases separated the two germline ends. In DNA form, the CDR3 reads TGTGCCAGCAGTCCAGGGTACAACTATGGCTACACCTTC. Its protein is CASSPGYNYGYTF.

This clonotype was counted many times. This chain links TRBV20-1 with TRBJ1-1, with D unclear. The CDR3 contains 15 residues. With 2 bases removed from V and 1 base from J, the gap between germline ends came to 14 bases. Germline V gene lookup returns CDR1 DFQATT and CDR2 SNEGSKA (reference sequence). As DNA, the CDR3 is TGCAGTGCTAGACGACCAGGACGGACGAACACTGAAGCTTTCTTT. Protein: CSARRPGRTNTEAFF.

This clonotype was seen at least ten times. The CDR3 protein is CASSRDRGDEKLFF. CDR3 DNA sequence: TGTGCCAGCAGCCGTGACAGGGGAGATGAAAAACTGTTTTTT. The J gene is TRBJ1-4, the V gene TRBV12-3 or TRBV12-4; 8 nucleotides line up with TRBD1. With V trimmed by 6 bases and J by 6 bases, 6 bases remained unmatched. The CDR3 sequence is 14 residues long.

CDR3 nucleotide sequence: TGCGCCAGCGAGTTGGAGGGGGGCTATGGCTACACCTTC. It encodes CASELEGGYGYTF. This chain joins TRBV10-2 and TRBJ1-2; a possible D gene is TRBD1 (6 bases). V gave up 8 bases and J gave up 4 bases, with 14 bases separating them. CDR1 is WSHSY, CDR2 SAAADI, per germline. CDR3 length equals 13 residues.

The chain uses TRBV5-1 and TRBJ2-3; the D gene is possibly TRBD1 (6 bases). The germline CDR1 and CDR2 sequences are SGHRS and YFSETQ. V dropped 4 bases and J dropped 4 bases, with 10 bases sitting between them. The CDR3 length is 13 residues. CDR3 protein: CASSGNRADTQYF. The CDR3 region has the DNA TGCGCCAGCAGCGGTAACAGGGCAGATACGCAGTATTTT.

The J gene is TRBJ1-5, the V gene TRBV29-1; D remains unclear. Germline V lookup: CDR1 SQVTM, CDR2 ANQGSEA. V was shortened by 5 bases and J by 3 bases, with 11 bases between the two germline ends. This CDR3 comprises 13 residues. DNA for the CDR3: TGCAGCGTTAAGAAGGGTTACAATCAGCCCCAGCATTTT. This codes for CSVKKGYNQPQHF.

This clonotype was counted many times. The chain uses TRBV19 and TRBJ2-1, with TRBD2 matching over 7 bases. CDR3 length equals 15 residues. Trimming cost V 7 bases and J 3 bases; bases outside gene matches: 9. Germline CDR1 reads LNHDA; CDR2 reads SQIVND (reference sequence). The CDR3 is CASNPTWEGYNEQFF. The CDR3 DNA follows: TGTGCCAGTAATCCGACCTGGGAGGGCTACAATGAGCAGTTCTTC. Combining the CDR3 with reference TRBV19 and TRBJ2-1 gives the whole variable domain DGGITQSPKYLFRKEGQNVTLSCEQNLNHDAMYWYRQDPGQGLRLIYYSQIVNDFQKGDIAEGYSVSREKKESFPLTVTSAQKNPTAFYLCASNPTWEGYNEQFFGPGTRLTVL.

This chain joins TRBV4-3 and TRBJ1-2; 7 bases line up with TRBD1. Trimming took 1 base from V and 0 from J; bases not matched to a gene: 5. CDR1 and CDR2 (germline): LGHNA, YSLEER. The CDR3 sequence is 16 residues long. CDR3 region: CASSQGQGITNYGYTF. The CDR3 coding sequence is TGCGCCAGCAGCCAAGGACAGGGCATAACTAACTATGGCTACACCTTC.

The table lists this clonotype with a few counts. V gene TRBV12-5 combines with J gene TRBJ2-1; 7 bases agree with TRBD1. Unmatched junction bases numbered 3, after V lost 4 bases and J lost 3 bases. Germline V lookup: CDR1 LGHNT, CDR2 FRNRAP. The CDR3 totals 14 residues. Here the CDR3 reads CASGSHRGYNEQFF. CDR3 sequence (DNA): TGTGCTAGTGGTTCTCACAGGGGCTACAATGAGCAGTTCTTC. The full variable domain, completed using reference TRBV12-5 and TRBJ2-1, is DARVTQTPRHKVTEMGQEVTMRCQPILGHNTVFWYRQTMMQGLELLAYFRNRAPLDDSGMPKDRFSAEMPDATLATLKIQPSEPRDSAVYFCASGSHRGYNEQFFGPGTRLTVL.

This clonotype was seen a handful of times. This chain connects TRBV20-1 to TRBJ2-6; 8 bases are a match to TRBD1. Looked up from germline, CDR1 is DFQATT and CDR2 is SNEGSKA (reference sequence). Trimming removed 6 bases from V and 10 bases from J; junction bases left unmatched: 11. The CDR3 totals 14 residues. CDR3 coding DNA: TGCAGTGCAAGTGACAGGGGTCGCGAAAACGTCCTGACTTTC. This encodes CSASDRGRENVLTF.

This rearrangement joins TRBV11-1 to TRBJ2-7; perhaps TRBD1 as D (5 bases). The CDR3 length is 14 residues. The V end was cut by 1 base, the J end by 3 bases, with 10 bases between. Germline CDR1 and CDR2: SGHAT and FQDESV (reference sequence). CDR3 in DNA: TGTGCCAGCAGCTTAGAGGGTACAGGCTACGAGCAGTACTTC. This encodes CASSLEGTGYEQYF.

In this sample, this clonotype turned up a few times. This chain uses TRBV12-3 or TRBV12-4 with TRBJ2-2; a possible D gene is TRBD2 (5 bases). The germline V and J ends were trimmed by 2 bases and 2 bases, with 12 bases remaining between them. CDR3 length: 16 amino acids. The chain's CDR3 is CASSLRLSINTGELFF. The CDR3 DNA reads TGTGCCAGCAGTTTAAGACTATCCATAAACACCGGGGAGCTGTTTTTT.

This clonotype was seen a handful of times. The V and J genes are TRBV2 and TRBJ2-3; D call uncertain. Germline V gene sequence: CDR1 SNHLY, CDR2 FYNNEI. Trimming removed 6 bases at V and 0 bases at J, with 16 bases between. The CDR3 totals 16 residues. CDR3 sequence reads: CASRPRPYLSTDTQYF. The CDR3 nucleotides read TGTGCCAGCAGACCCAGACCCTACTTAAGCACAGATACGCAGTATTTT.

The chain is built from TRBV28 and TRBJ1-1; 7 bases map to TRBD1. Germline CDR1 is MDHEN and CDR2 is SYDVKM. This CDR3 is built from 17 residues. J gave up 3 bases and V 2 bases, and 12 bases lay outside the gene matches. The CDR3 region has the DNA TGTGCCAGCAGTTTACGGGGGGCAACAGGGGAAGACACTGAAGCTTTCTTT. Its translation: CASSLRGATGEDTEAFF.

This clonotype occurred many times. The rearrangement links TRBV7-3 to TRBJ2-6; D gene ambiguous. The CDR3 covers 17 residues. V was shortened by 2 bases and J by 2 bases, with 13 bases between the two germline ends. Germline V CDR1 and CDR2: SGHTA, FQGTGA. The CDR3 loop is CASSLAPSSAGANVLTF. The CDR3 DNA is TGTGCCAGCAGCTTAGCTCCTTCCTCGGCTGGGGCCAACGTCCTGACTTTC.

The CDR3: CSVASGGSQETQYF. The CDR3 coding sequence is TGCAGCGTTGCCAGCGGGGGGAGCCAAGAGACCCAGTACTTC. J is TRBJ2-5 and V is TRBV29-1; the match to TRBD2 covers 9 bases. CDR3 length equals 14 residues. Germline V gene data show CDR1 as SQVTM and CDR2 as ANQGSEA. With V trimmed by 4 bases and J by 1 base, 4 bases remained unmatched. The full variable domain, in which reference TRBV29-1 and TRBJ2-5 provide the parts outside the CDR3, is SAVISQKPSRDICQRGTSLTIQCQVDSQVTMMFWYRQQPGQSLTLIATANQGSEATYESGFVIDKFPISRPNLTFSTLTVSNMSPEDSSIYLCSVASGGSQETQYFGPGTRLLVL.

This clonotype is labeled as medium-sized. This chain connects TRBV11-2 to TRBJ1-1; no definite D call. The V end was cut by 5 bases, the J end by 9 bases, with 13 bases between. CDR3 size: 12 residues. The germline gives CDR1 SGHAT, CDR2 FQNNGV. The DNA of the CDR3 is TGTGCCAGCAGCCACGACGGATCTAAAGCTTTCTTT. As protein: CASSHDGSKAFF. Together with reference TRBV11-2 and TRBJ1-1, the CDR3 gives the full variable domain: EAGVAQSPRYKIIEKRQSVAFWCNPISGHATLYWYQQILGQGPKLLIQFQNNGVVDDSQLPKDRFSAERLKGVDSTLKIQPAKLEDSAVYLCASSHDGSKAFFGQGTRLTVV.

In its sample, this clonotype was seen many times. The chain has TRBV9 and TRBJ1-6; no firm D call. The CDR3 consists of 15 residues. V shed 0 bases and J shed 7 bases, with 11 bases lying between them. Germline CDR1 and CDR2: SGDLS and YYNGEE. CDR3 loop: CASSVEGGLNSPLHF. CDR3 nucleotide sequence: TGTGCCAGCAGCGTAGAGGGAGGTTTGAATTCACCCCTCCACTTT.

This clonotype was observed a handful of times. This chain connects TRBV11-2 to TRBJ1-1, with no clear D. The CDR3 covers 12 residues. Trimming pared 8 bases from V and 0 bases from J, leaving 7 bases between. The germline V gene encodes CDR1 SGHAT and CDR2 FQNNGV. Written as DNA, the CDR3 is TGTGCCAGCGCACACGTGAACACTGAAGCTTTCTTT. It codes for CASAHVNTEAFF.

The table lists this clonotype with many counts. This chain connects TRBV6-5 to TRBJ1-5; D is unresolved. CDR1 and CDR2 (germline): MNHEY, SVGAGI. The CDR3 is 14 amino acids. V was shortened by 5 bases and J by 0 bases, with 8 bases between the two germline ends. For the CDR3, the DNA is TGTGCCAGCAGTCGAACAAGTAGCAATCAGCCCCAGCATTTT. Its translation: CASSRTSSNQPQHF.

This clonotype occurred many times. V gene TRBV29-1 combines with J gene TRBJ2-2, with a weak D call TRBD2 (5 bases). Germline CDR1 is SQVTM and CDR2 is ANQGSEA. CDR3 length: 13 residues. V shed 7 bases and J shed 1 base, with 10 bases lying between them. The CDR3 spells CSGLAGNTGELFF. CDR3 nucleotide sequence: TGCAGCGGGCTAGCAGGGAACACCGGGGAGCTGTTTTTT.